The clone carrying this T cell receptor beta chain was counted at least ten times. This record comes from a study of response to subunit inactivated influenza vaccine. TCRdb itself ran the RT-PCR reads through MiXCR, one entry per CDR3 protein. Here the sample spans 500,000 to 600,000 distinct CDR3 sequences, 7.5% to 8.5% being singletons. CDR3 length: 15 amino acids. After removal of 6 bases from V and 1 base from J, the junction contained 7 bases not matched to a gene. From germline, CDR1 is DFQATT and CDR2 SNEGSKA (reference sequence). The TCR sequence derives from a man aged 50 to 69 who received an inactivated influenza vaccine. V and J are TRBV20-1 and TRBJ2-5; 11 positions match TRBD2. The starting material was PBMCs from blood, obtained roughly 24 months after vaccination. The chain's CDR3 is CSATLAGEIQETQYF. The CDR3 DNA sequence: TGCAGTGCGACACTAGCGGGGGAGATCCAAGAGACCCAGTACTTC.